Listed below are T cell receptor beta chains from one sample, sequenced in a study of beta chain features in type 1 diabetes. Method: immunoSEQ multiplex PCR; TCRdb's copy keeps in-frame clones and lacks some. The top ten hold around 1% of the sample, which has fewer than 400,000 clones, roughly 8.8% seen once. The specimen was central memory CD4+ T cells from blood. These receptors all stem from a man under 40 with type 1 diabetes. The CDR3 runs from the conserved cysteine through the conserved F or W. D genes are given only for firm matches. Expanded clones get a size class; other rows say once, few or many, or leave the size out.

cdr3_nt: TGCGCCAGCAGGTCGGGATCTGGTTCACCCCTCCACTTT
cdr3_aa: CASRSGSGSPLHF
j_call: TRBJ1-6
clone_size: -
v_call: TRBV10-2
d_call: -

cdr3_nt: TGTGCCAGCAGCTTAGCGCGGCAGGGAGTCGGGGCTTTCTTT
cdr3_aa: CASSLARQGVGAFF
j_call: TRBJ1-1
clone_size: few
v_call: TRBV7-2
d_call: -

cdr3_nt: TGCAGCGTCGTTACAGGGCCCGATAGGGATAGCGAGCAGTACTTC
cdr3_aa: CSVVTGPDRDSEQYF
j_call: TRBJ2-7
clone_size: few
v_call: TRBV29-1
d_call: -

cdr3_nt: TGTGCCAGCAGCGTACTTGCGGGGGCTGCCGGGGAGCTGTTTTTT
cdr3_aa: CASSVLAGAAGELFF
j_call: TRBJ2-2
clone_size: -
v_call: TRBV9
d_call: -

cdr3_nt: TGTGCCAGCAGCTCCACTTTAGGGGGACGTGGGGCCAACGTCCTGACTTTC
cdr3_aa: CASSSTLGGRGANVLTF
j_call: TRBJ2-6
clone_size: -
v_call: TRBV7-9
d_call: -

cdr3_nt: TGTGCCATCAGTGGGGGGTTAAATGAAAAACTGTTTTTT
cdr3_aa: CAISGGLNEKLFF
j_call: TRBJ1-4
clone_size: few
v_call: TRBV10-3
d_call: -

cdr3_nt: TGCGCCAGCAGCCAAGATCTGTGGGGCGGGGATAGGGGTGGTACGCAGTATTTT
cdr3_aa: CASSQDLWGGDRGGTQYF
j_call: TRBJ2-3
clone_size: few
v_call: TRBV4-3
d_call: -

cdr3_nt: TGTGCCTGGAGTGTTGGACAGGGGACTCAGCCCCAGCATTTT
cdr3_aa: CAWSVGQGTQPQHF
j_call: TRBJ1-5
clone_size: -
v_call: TRBV30
d_call: TRBD1

cdr3_nt: TGTGCCAGCAGCCTCACCCGGGGCGCCATATATTTT
cdr3_aa: CASSLTRGAIYF
j_call: TRBJ1-3
clone_size: -
v_call: TRBV7-2
d_call: -

cdr3_nt: TGCGCCAGCATACGGGGGCCGGGGTCGGAGACCCAGTACTTC
cdr3_aa: CASIRGPGSETQYF
j_call: TRBJ2-5
clone_size: few
v_call: TRBV5-1
d_call: -

cdr3_nt: TGCGCCAGCCGTCCAGCGGGGGGTTACAATGAGCAGTTCTTC
cdr3_aa: CASRPAGGYNEQFF
j_call: TRBJ2-1
clone_size: -
v_call: TRBV5-1
d_call: TRBD2

cdr3_nt: TGTGCCAGCAGCCGCGGTGGGGGAAACACTGAAGCTTTCTTT
cdr3_aa: CASSRGGGNTEAFF
j_call: TRBJ1-1
clone_size: -
v_call: TRBV5-6
d_call: -

cdr3_nt: TGTGCCAGCAGCTTGGCTACTGGGTGGGACACCGGGGAGCTGTTTTTT
cdr3_aa: CASSLATGWDTGELFF
j_call: TRBJ2-2
clone_size: few
v_call: TRBV5-6
d_call: -

cdr3_nt: TGTGCCAGCAGAGGGGGTTCTGGAAACACCATATATTTT
cdr3_aa: CASRGGSGNTIYF
j_call: TRBJ1-3
clone_size: few
v_call: TRBV2
d_call: -

cdr3_nt: TGTGCCAGCAGCCGAGGGATACTAGCCAAAAACATTCAGTACTTC
cdr3_aa: CASSRGILAKNIQYF
j_call: TRBJ2-4
clone_size: -
v_call: TRBV6-6
d_call: -

cdr3_nt: TGTGCCACCTATCGGGAGACCCAGTACTTC
cdr3_aa: CATYRETQYF
j_call: TRBJ2-5
clone_size: few
v_call: TRBV28
d_call: -

cdr3_nt: TGTGCCAGCAGTTCGAGACAGGGGAGGGGCACCGGGGAGCTGTTTTTT
cdr3_aa: CASSSRQGRGTGELFF
j_call: TRBJ2-2
clone_size: few
v_call: TRBV6-5
d_call: -

cdr3_nt: TGTGCCAGCAGCTTTTATACCACCGGGGAGCTGTTTTTT
cdr3_aa: CASSFYTTGELFF
j_call: TRBJ2-2
clone_size: few
v_call: TRBV11-3
d_call: -

cdr3_nt: TGTGCCAGCAGCCAAGATTTTCGGGCAGGGGCTGAAAAACTGTTTTTT
cdr3_aa: CASSQDFRAGAEKLFF
j_call: TRBJ1-4
clone_size: -
v_call: TRBV4-2
d_call: -

cdr3_nt: TGTGCCAGCAGCTTCTCCGGGGGTAACAATGAGCAGTTCTTC
cdr3_aa: CASSFSGGNNEQFF
j_call: TRBJ2-1
clone_size: many
v_call: TRBV7-8
d_call: -

cdr3_nt: TGTGCCAGCAGCGCCGGACTCATTCAGTACTTC
cdr3_aa: CASSAGLIQYF
j_call: TRBJ2-4
clone_size: many
v_call: TRBV7-2
d_call: -

cdr3_nt: TGTGCCAGCAGCTTGGCACTAGCGGGGGCCAAAAACATTCAGTACTTC
cdr3_aa: CASSLALAGAKNIQYF
j_call: TRBJ2-4
clone_size: few
v_call: TRBV5-4
d_call: TRBD2

cdr3_nt: TGCGCCAGCAGCCAAGGGGGCAGGGGCGCAGATACGCAGTATTTT
cdr3_aa: CASSQGGRGADTQYF
j_call: TRBJ2-3
clone_size: few
v_call: TRBV4-3
d_call: -

cdr3_nt: TGTGCCAGCAGCGACCAGACAGGGCTGGATCAGCCCCAGCATTTT
cdr3_aa: CASSDQTGLDQPQHF
j_call: TRBJ1-5
clone_size: -
v_call: TRBV7-2
d_call: TRBD1

cdr3_nt: TGTGCCAGCAGCGTACTAGCGGGGGGCCAAGAGACCCAGTACTTC
cdr3_aa: CASSVLAGGQETQYF
j_call: TRBJ2-5
clone_size: -
v_call: TRBV9
d_call: TRBD2

cdr3_nt: TGTGCCAGCAGTTACCGTAACTCTGGAAACACCATATATTTT
cdr3_aa: CASSYRNSGNTIYF
j_call: TRBJ1-3
clone_size: few
v_call: TRBV6-5
d_call: -

cdr3_nt: TGTGCCAGTAGTCCCTGGACTAGCGGGACCGGGGAGCTGTTTTTT
cdr3_aa: CASSPWTSGTGELFF
j_call: TRBJ2-2
clone_size: -
v_call: TRBV19
d_call: TRBD2

cdr3_nt: TGTGCCAGCAGCCAACGGGGGGCAGATACGCAGTATTTT
cdr3_aa: CASSQRGADTQYF
j_call: TRBJ2-3
clone_size: few
v_call: TRBV5-4
d_call: TRBD2

cdr3_nt: TGTGCCAGCAGCGGACCGACTAGCTCCCACGAGCAGTACTTC
cdr3_aa: CASSGPTSSHEQYF
j_call: TRBJ2-7
clone_size: few
v_call: TRBV9
d_call: TRBD2

cdr3_nt: TGCGCCAGTTATAGCGGGGGGCCACTGGGGAATGAGCAGTTCTTC
cdr3_aa: CASYSGGPLGNEQFF
j_call: TRBJ2-1
clone_size: many
v_call: TRBV10-2
d_call: TRBD2

cdr3_nt: TGTGCCAGCAGTTTATTGGGGGACTTACCACCCCTCCACTTT
cdr3_aa: CASSLLGDLPPLHF
j_call: TRBJ1-6
clone_size: few
v_call: TRBV28
d_call: -

cdr3_nt: TGTGCCAGTCTCTCGGGAGAAAGCTCCTACAATGAGCAGTTCTTC
cdr3_aa: CASLSGESSYNEQFF
j_call: TRBJ2-1
clone_size: -
v_call: TRBV19
d_call: -